Presented here are 13 T cell receptor beta chains from one specimen sequenced in a study of shared clonotypes between healthy human individuals. Sequencing was performed with immunoSEQ multiplex PCR; in TCRdb, only in-frame clones are kept and a portion is missing. The table has around 2.1 million clones, 85% to 95% seen once. CD8 cells classed as naive were CD45RO-negative and positively selected for CCR7, excluding terminally differentiated effector memory CD45RA+ cells. The sequenced sample consisted of naive CD8+ T cells from PBMCs. The source of these receptors is a man between 18 and 29 years old in good health. Some clones in this sample may be carry-over from other donors' samples.

This CDR3 reads CASRPYRVNTEAFF. The CDR3 region has the DNA TGTGCCAGCAGGCCATACCGGGTGAACACTGAAGCTTTCTTT. The chain has TRBV27 and TRBJ1-1, with no clear D. Germline V gene lookup returns CDR1 MNHEY and CDR2 SMNVEV (reference sequence). The CDR3 spans 14 residues. V lost 6 bases and J 0 bases, leaving 11 bases between the germline ends.

The chain has TRBV5-1 and TRBJ2-7; perhaps TRBD1 as D (6 bases). This CDR3 region has 14 residues. Trimming took 3 bases from V and 1 from J, leaving 11 bases between them. Germline V lookup: CDR1 SGHRS, CDR2 YFSETQ. CDR3: CASSSYRESYEQYF. CDR3 nucleotides: TGCGCCAGCAGCTCATACAGGGAGTCCTACGAGCAGTACTTC.

The chain carries TRBV2 and TRBJ2-7; tentatively, D is TRBD1 (6 bases). Germline CDR1 SNHLY, CDR2 FYNNEI. The CDR3 extends over 16 amino acids. The V gene lost 4 bases and the J gene lost 3 bases, with 19 bases spanning the gap. CDR3 region: CASSGIRGGTYYEQYF. In nucleotides, the CDR3 is TGTGCCAGCAGTGGGATTAGAGGGGGTACATACTACGAGCAGTACTTC.

Notes on this clone: Other DNA sequences in the sample encode the same CDR3. V gene TRBV7-9 combines with J gene TRBJ2-1; possibly TRBD1 for D (6 bases). Germline V gene lookup returns CDR1 SEHNR and CDR2 FQNEAQ (reference sequence). The germline V and J ends were trimmed by 2 bases and 4 bases, with 12 bases remaining between them. This CDR3 comprises 15 residues. CDR3 in DNA: TGTGCCAGCAGCTTACCGGCAGGGGTTTACAATGAGCAGTTCTTC. Protein product: CASSLPAGVYNEQFF.

The chain couples TRBV7-9 to TRBJ1-2, with no clear D. The germline V gene encodes CDR1 SEHNR and CDR2 FQNEAQ (reference sequence). The CDR3 totals 16 residues. Trimming left V 1 base short and J 3 bases short, with 15 bases between. The CDR3 sequence is CASSLEGRLSDYGYTF. In DNA form, the CDR3 reads TGTGCCAGCAGCTTAGAGGGCAGACTGAGCGACTATGGCTACACCTTC. The full variable domain, in which reference TRBV7-9 and TRBJ1-2 provide the parts outside the CDR3, is DTGVSQNPRHKITKRGQNVTFRCDPISEHNRLYWYRQTLGQGPEFLTYFQNEAQLEKSRLLSDRFSAERPKGSFSTLEIQRTEQGDSAMYLCASSLEGRLSDYGYTFGSGTRLTVV.

The chain joins TRBV7-9 to TRBJ2-5, with 9 bases matching TRBD2. In germline, CDR1 is SEHNR, CDR2 FQNEAQ (reference sequence). V shed 1 base and J 0 bases; nucleotides not matched to a gene: 3. The CDR3 consists of 16 residues. In nucleotides, the CDR3 is TGTGCCAGCAGCTTAGTTCCTAGCGGGAACCAAGAGACCCAGTACTTC. As protein: CASSLVPSGNQETQYF.

This clone was counted once. The chain carries TRBV27 and TRBJ2-3; TRBD1 agrees at 7 bases. In germline, CDR1 is MNHEY, CDR2 SMNVEV (reference sequence). Trimming at V came to 7 bases and at J to 1 base, leaving 8 bases not matched to a gene. The CDR3 loop spans 15 amino acids. CDR3 sequence: CASTSSTGRTDTQYF. The CDR3 DNA sequence: TGTGCCAGCACTTCATCGACAGGGCGCACAGATACGCAGTATTTT.

The chain employs TRBV5-4 and TRBJ2-1; TRBD2 is a possible D gene (6 bases). CDR1 and CDR2 from the germline V gene are SGHNT and YYREEE (reference sequence). The CDR3 extends over 12 amino acids. V was clipped by 4 bases and J by 9 bases, with 11 bases between them. CDR3 sequence: CASSATSGEQFF. DNA for the CDR3: TGTGCCAGCAGCGCGACTAGTGGTGAGCAGTTCTTC.

The V and J genes are TRBV15 and TRBJ2-7; D may be TRBD2 (6 bases). V was pared by 0 bases and J by 9 bases, with 12 bases between. The CDR3 extends over 13 amino acids. Per germline, CDR1 LNHNV and CDR2 YYDKDF (reference sequence). Written as DNA, the CDR3 is TGTGCCACCAGCAGAGATCGGGGGAGCTCGCAGTACTTC. Its protein product is CATSRDRGSSQYF.

V gene TRBV6-1 combines with J gene TRBJ2-3; D is unresolved. The CDR3 consists of 15 residues. Trimming left V 4 bases short and J 0 bases short, with 11 bases between. Looked up from germline, CDR1 is MNHNS and CDR2 is SASEGT. CDR3 DNA sequence: TGTGCCAGCAGTGTCTGGGGTGCTAGCACAGATACGCAGTATTTT. It specifies CASSVWGASTDTQYF.

The chain employs TRBV29-1 and TRBJ2-5, with D maybe TRBD2 (6 bases). V was clipped by 3 bases and J by 11 bases, with 16 bases between them. The germline gives CDR1 SQVTM, CDR2 ANQGSEA. The CDR3 sequence is 12 residues long. CDR3 DNA: TGCAGCGTTGATGGGAGTTCGGGAGAGCAGTACTTC. Its translation is CSVDGSSGEQYF.

The chain joins TRBV13 to TRBJ2-1; 11 nucleotides agree with TRBD2. The germline V gene has CDR1 PRHDT and CDR2 FYEKMQ (reference sequence). V dropped 8 bases and J dropped 3; count of bases not matched to a gene: 3. The CDR3 sequence is 14 residues long. The CDR3 region is CASSGTSGYNEQFF. The CDR3, as DNA: TGTGCCAGCTCCGGGACTAGCGGCTACAATGAGCAGTTCTTC.

A note on this clone: Other nucleotide sequences in the sample specify the same CDR3. The chain uses TRBV19 and TRBJ2-7; 9 bases fit TRBD1. V lost 4 bases, J lost 4 bases, and 5 bases stayed unmatched. This CDR3 has 14 amino acids. The germline CDR1 and CDR2 sequences are LNHDA and SQIVND (reference sequence). CDR3 sequence (DNA): TGTGCCAGTAGTACCCGGGACAGGGCGTACGAGCAGTACTTC. Translation: CASSTRDRAYEQYF.